This T cell receptor (beta chain) comes out of a study of cytomegalovirus exposure and HLA in healthy donors. Study results and caveats: TCR association rates varied by HLA locus in a later analysis, with DRB1 highest and HLA-C lowest. When presence/absence was analysed, sequencing depth was taken to be roughly uniform across donors.

The PCR made use of 60 Vbeta and 13 Jbeta primers. Using immunoSEQ multiplex PCR, the repertoire was profiled, and TCRdb retains in-frame clones only, with some absent. Of 25,000 to 40,000 clones listed, roughly 60% are singletons. The sample holds one count of this clone. Antigen specificity is unknown. The CDR3 is 19 amino acids. Trimming removed 0 bases from V and 3 bases from J, with 23 bases in between. The germline V gene encodes CDR1 SGHTA and CDR2 FQGNSA. This TCR derives from a man aged 50 or older in good health and CMV-seropositive. This chain joins TRBV7-2 and TRBJ1-1; weak D call: TRBD1 (6 bases). Sequencing was performed on PBMCs. The CDR3 bases are TGTGCCAGCAGCTTAGCGCGGGGGCTCCTCTCCTCGGCGGACACTGAAGCTTTCTTT. Residues: CASSLARGLLSSADTEAFF.